This paragraph reports one T cell receptor (beta chain). Its target is unknown. This sample was included in a study of T-cell reconstitution after alpha-beta-depleted transplantation in children. General study findings and limits: Two months or so post-transplant, alpha-beta T cells reportedly derived from several hundred expanded graft clones. At the one-year point after transplant, T-cell counts and TCRbeta diversity were found to come mostly from T cells that had been newly produced. Recipient T cells and thymic progenitors that survived gave rise to the high TCRbeta diversity observed at day 60 in some patients.

Trimming cost V 4 bases and J 0 bases, with 11 bases left between them. CDR3 length: 15 residues. CDR1 and CDR2 from the germline V gene are SEHNR and FQNEAQ (reference sequence). Unique molecular identifiers were used in preparing the TCRbeta library. TCRdb called the PCR reads again in MiXCR, with one record for every CDR3 protein. The repertoire holds tens of thousands of distinct CDR3 sequences, with around 9% as singletons. The sequences come from PBMCs, mostly from graft donor cells, collected 60 days after TCRalphabeta/CD19-depleted stem cell transplant. The rearrangement uses TRBV7-9 and TRBJ2-3; a possible D gene is TRBD2 (5 bases). The clonotype was recovered from a male patient between 2 and 10 years old who had a stem cell transplant for chronic granulomatous disease, so the T cells may come from the graft donor. The CDR3 sequence is CASSSLRESTDTQYF. DNA of the CDR3: TGTGCCAGCAGCTCCCTCCGGGAAAGCACAGATACGCAGTATTTT.